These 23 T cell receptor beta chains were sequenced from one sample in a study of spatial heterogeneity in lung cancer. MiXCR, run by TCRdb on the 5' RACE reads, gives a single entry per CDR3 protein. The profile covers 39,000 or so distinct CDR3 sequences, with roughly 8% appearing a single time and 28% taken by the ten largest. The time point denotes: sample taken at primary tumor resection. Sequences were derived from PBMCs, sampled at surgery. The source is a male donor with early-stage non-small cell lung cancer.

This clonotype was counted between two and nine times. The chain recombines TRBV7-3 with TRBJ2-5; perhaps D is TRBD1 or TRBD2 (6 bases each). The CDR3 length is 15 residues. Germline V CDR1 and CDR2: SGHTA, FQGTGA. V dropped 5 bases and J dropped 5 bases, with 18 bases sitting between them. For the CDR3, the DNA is TGTGCCAGCAGCCCCCAGACAGGAGGGGGGGAGACCCAGTACTTC. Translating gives CASSPQTGGGETQYF.

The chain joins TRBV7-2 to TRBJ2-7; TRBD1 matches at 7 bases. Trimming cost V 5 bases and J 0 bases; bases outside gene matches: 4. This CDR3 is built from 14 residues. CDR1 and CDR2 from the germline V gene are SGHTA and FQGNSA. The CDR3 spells CASSVTGLSYEQYF. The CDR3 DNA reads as TGTGCCAGCAGCGTGACAGGGCTCTCCTACGAGCAGTACTTC.

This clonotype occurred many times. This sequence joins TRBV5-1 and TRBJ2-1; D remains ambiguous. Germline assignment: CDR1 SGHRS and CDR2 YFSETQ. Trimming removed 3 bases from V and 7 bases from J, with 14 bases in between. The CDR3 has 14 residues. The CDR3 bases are TGCGCCAGCAGCTCCGTAGGGAATTCGAATGAGCAGTTCTTC. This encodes CASSSVGNSNEQFF.

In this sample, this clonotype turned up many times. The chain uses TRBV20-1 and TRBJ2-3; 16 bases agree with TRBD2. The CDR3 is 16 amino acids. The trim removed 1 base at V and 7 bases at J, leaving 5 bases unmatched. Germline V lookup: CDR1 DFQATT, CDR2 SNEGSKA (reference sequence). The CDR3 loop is CSARVGTSGRAYTQYF. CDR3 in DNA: TGCAGTGCTAGAGTGGGGACTAGCGGGAGGGCATATACGCAGTATTTT.

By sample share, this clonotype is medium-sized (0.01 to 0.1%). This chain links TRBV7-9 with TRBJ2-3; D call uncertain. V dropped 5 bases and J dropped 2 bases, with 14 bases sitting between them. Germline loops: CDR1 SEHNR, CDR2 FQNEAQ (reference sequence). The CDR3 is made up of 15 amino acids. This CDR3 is CASSNTLSYTDTQYF. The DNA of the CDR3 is TGTGCCAGCAGCAACACCCTTAGCTACACAGATACGCAGTATTTT.

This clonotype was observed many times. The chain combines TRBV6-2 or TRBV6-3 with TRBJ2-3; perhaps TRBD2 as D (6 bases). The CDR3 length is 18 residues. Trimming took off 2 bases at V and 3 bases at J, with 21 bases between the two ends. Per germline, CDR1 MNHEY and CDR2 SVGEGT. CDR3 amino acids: CASSYNLDAGLPTDTQYF. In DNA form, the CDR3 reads TGTGCCAGCAGTTACAACCTGGACGCGGGACTTCCAACAGATACGCAGTATTTT.

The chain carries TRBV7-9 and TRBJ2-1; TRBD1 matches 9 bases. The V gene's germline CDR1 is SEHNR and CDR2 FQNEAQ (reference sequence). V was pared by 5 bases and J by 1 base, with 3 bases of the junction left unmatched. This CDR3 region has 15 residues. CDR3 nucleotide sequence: TGTGCCAGCAGCCTCGGACAGGGGTCCTACAATGAGCAGTTCTTC. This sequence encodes CASSLGQGSYNEQFF.

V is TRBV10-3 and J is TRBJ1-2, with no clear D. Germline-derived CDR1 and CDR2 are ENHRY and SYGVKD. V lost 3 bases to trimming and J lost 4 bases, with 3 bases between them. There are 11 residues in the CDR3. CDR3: CAISDSYGYTF. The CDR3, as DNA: TGTGCCATCAGTGATAGCTATGGCTACACCTTC.

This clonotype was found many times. The CDR3 DNA reads as TGTGCCAGCTCCCGGGGACAGGGGGACGAGACCCAGTACTTC. Protein product: CASSRGQGDETQYF. This sequence joins TRBV7-6 and TRBJ2-5; 11 bases line up with TRBD1. This CDR3 is 14 amino acids long. Trimming at V came to 8 bases and at J to 5 bases, leaving 7 bases not matched to a gene. Germline V gives CDR1 SGHVS, CDR2 FNYEAQ.

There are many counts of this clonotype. The chain's CDR3 is CASSVRDRGGEQYF. The CDR3 DNA follows: TGTGCCAGCAGCGTCCGGGACAGGGGGGGCGAGCAGTACTTC. The V and J genes are TRBV5-5 and TRBJ2-7; 11 nucleotides match TRBD1. With V trimmed by 4 bases and J by 6 bases, 6 bases remained unmatched. The CDR3 spans 14 residues. From germline, CDR1 is SGHKS and CDR2 YYEKEE (reference sequence).

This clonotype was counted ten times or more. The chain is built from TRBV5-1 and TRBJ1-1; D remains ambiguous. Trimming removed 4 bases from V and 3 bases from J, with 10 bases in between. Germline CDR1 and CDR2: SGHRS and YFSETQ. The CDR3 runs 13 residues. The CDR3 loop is CASSPLGDTEAFF. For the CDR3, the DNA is TGCGCCAGCAGCCCACTCGGGGACACTGAAGCTTTCTTT.

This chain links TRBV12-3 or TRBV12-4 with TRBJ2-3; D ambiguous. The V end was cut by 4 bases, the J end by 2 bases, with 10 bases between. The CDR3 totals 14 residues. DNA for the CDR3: TGTGCCAGCAGTTATAAACGACCCACAGATACGCAGTATTTT. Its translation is CASSYKRPTDTQYF.

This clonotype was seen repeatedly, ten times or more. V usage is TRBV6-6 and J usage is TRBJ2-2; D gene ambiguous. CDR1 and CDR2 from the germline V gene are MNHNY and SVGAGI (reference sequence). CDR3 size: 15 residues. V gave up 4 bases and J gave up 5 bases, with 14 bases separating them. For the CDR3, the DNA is TGTGCCAGCAGTTTCCTGGGGTGGGGAACCGGGGAGCTGTTTTTT. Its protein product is CASSFLGWGTGELFF.

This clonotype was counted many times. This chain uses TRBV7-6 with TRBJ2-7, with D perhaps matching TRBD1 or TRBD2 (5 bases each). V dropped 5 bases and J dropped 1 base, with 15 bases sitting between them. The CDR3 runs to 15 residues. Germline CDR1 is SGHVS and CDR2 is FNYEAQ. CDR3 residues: CASSPVGARSYEQYF. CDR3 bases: TGTGCCAGCAGCCCCGTCGGGGCCCGGTCCTACGAGCAGTACTTC.

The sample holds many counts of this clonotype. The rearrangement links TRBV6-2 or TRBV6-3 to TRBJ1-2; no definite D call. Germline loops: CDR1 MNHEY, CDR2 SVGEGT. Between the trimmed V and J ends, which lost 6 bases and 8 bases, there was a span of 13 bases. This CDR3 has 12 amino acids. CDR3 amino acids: CASSPDERGYTF. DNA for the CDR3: TGTGCCAGCAGCCCGGATGAGAGGGGCTACACCTTC.

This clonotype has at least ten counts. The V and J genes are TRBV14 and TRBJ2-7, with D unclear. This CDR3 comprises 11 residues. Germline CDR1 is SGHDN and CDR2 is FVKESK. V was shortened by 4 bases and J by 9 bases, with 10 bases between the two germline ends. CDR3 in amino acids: CASSRTGGQYF. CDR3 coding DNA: TGTGCCAGCAGCCGGACCGGTGGGCAGTACTTC. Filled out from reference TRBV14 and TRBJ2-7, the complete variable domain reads EAGVTQFPSHSVIEKGQTVTLRCDPISGHDNLYWYRRVMGKEIKFLLHFVKESKQDESGMPNNRFLAERTGGTYSTLKVQPAELEDSGVYFCASSRTGGQYFGPGTRLTVT.

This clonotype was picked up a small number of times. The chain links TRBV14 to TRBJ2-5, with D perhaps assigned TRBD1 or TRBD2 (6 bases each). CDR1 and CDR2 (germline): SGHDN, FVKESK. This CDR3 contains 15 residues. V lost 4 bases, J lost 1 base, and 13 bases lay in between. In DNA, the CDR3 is TGTGCCAGCAGCCCCTGGGGGGCTTTCCAAGAGACCCAGTACTTC. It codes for CASSPWGAFQETQYF.

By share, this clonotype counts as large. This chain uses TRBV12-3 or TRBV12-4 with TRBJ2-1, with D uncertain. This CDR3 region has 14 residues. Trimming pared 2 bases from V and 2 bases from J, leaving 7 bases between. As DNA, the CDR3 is TGTGCCAGCAGTTTAATAGGCGCCTACAATGAGCAGTTCTTC. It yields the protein CASSLIGAYNEQFF.

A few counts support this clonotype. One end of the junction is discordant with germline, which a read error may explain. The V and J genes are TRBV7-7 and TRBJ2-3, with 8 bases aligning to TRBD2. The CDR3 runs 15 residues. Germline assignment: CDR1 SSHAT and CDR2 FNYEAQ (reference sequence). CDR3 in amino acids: CASSLASGGEDTQYF. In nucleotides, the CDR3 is TGTGCTAGCAGCTTAGCCAGCGGGGGTGAAGATACGCAGTATTTT.

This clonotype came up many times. The CDR3 DNA is TGCAGCGTTCCTAGCGGACTCACAGATACGCAGTATTTT. This sequence encodes CSVPSGLTDTQYF. V and J are TRBV29-1 and TRBJ2-3, with 7 bases lining up with TRBD2. Germline assignment: CDR1 SQVTM and CDR2 ANQGSEA. The ends lost 5 bases at V and 2 bases at J; junction bases unmatched: 4. The CDR3 spans 13 residues.

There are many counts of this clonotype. This chain's CDR3 is CATSDPGTGLDNEQFF. The CDR3 DNA reads TGTGCCACCAGTGACCCCGGGACAGGGTTGGACAATGAGCAGTTCTTC. This rearrangement joins TRBV24-1 to TRBJ2-1, with 9 bases aligning to TRBD1. CDR1 and CDR2 (germline): KGHDR, SFDVKD. V shed 4 bases, J shed 5 bases, and the junction held 8 bases outside the gene matches. The CDR3 extends over 16 amino acids.

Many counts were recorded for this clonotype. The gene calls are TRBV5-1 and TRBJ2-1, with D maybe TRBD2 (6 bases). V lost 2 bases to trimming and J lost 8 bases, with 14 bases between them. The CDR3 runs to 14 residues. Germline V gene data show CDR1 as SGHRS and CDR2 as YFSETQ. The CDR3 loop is CASSFGRTGDEQFF. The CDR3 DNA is TGCGCCAGCAGCTTCGGCCGGACGGGAGATGAGCAGTTCTTC.

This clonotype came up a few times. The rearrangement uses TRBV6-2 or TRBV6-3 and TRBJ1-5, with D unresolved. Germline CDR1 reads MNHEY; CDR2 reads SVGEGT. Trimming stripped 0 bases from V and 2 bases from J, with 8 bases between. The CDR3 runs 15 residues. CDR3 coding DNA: TGTGCCAGCAGTTACTCCCCTGGGGGCAATCAGCCCCAGCATTTT. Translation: CASSYSPGGNQPQHF.